This T cell receptor (beta chain) stems from a study of PD-L1 blockade in urothelial cancer. The length of the CDR3 is 15 residues. Germline CDR1 and CDR2: SGHDT and YYEEEE. The J segment lost 5 bases and the V segment lost 2 bases, leaving 8 bases of the junction unmatched. Each PCR reaction had synthetic TCR analog templates spiked into it. Clones were read by immunoSEQ multiplex PCR, and TCRdb kept only the in-frame ones, dropping some. The sample shows 95,000 to 150,000 clones, more than 70% of them seen only once. The time point was: peripheral blood 6 weeks after treatment start. The receptor was isolated from a man aged 50 or older with urothelial cancer. J is TRBJ2-7 and V is TRBV5-6; 9 positions match TRBD2. Specimen: PBMCs, collected around atezolizumab (anti-PD-L1) treatment. The CDR3 nucleotides read TGTGCCAGCAGCTTTGGCGGGGGCGGGGGGGACGAGCAGTACTTC. Residues: CASSFGGGGGDEQYF. The variable domain in full, completed from reference TRBV5-6 and TRBJ2-7, reads DAGVTQSPTHLIKTRGQQVTLRCSPKSGHDTVSWYQQALGQGPQFIFQYYEEEERQRGNFPDRFSGHQFPNYSSELNVNALLLGDSALYLCASSFGGGGGDEQYFGPGTRLTVT.